This T cell receptor beta chain was obtained from a study of blood T cells in healthy people across ages. As for the study in general: Template switching captured about one barcoded beta molecule per two T cells.

Extraction yielded at least 6 micrograms of total RNA per sample. Concerning this clonotype: The target antigen is unknown.

PCR was performed a second time for about 6 to 12 cycles using a sample-barcoded 5' primer and a J-beta primer mix. TCRdb called the 5' RACE reads again in MiXCR, with one record for every CDR3 protein. The profile shows hundreds of thousands of distinct CDR3 sequences, about 50% of them singletons. Study-level points and caveats: Diversity figures based on one million T cells were deemed too low.

This CDR3 spans 12 amino acids. The ends were cut back, 3 bases at V and 4 bases at J, with 4 bases in the middle. CDR1 is SGDLS, CDR2 YYNGEE, per germline. This TCR derives from a woman over 75 in good health. Sequenced input: blood. J is TRBJ2-2 and V is TRBV9; no definite D call. CDR3 sequence (DNA): TGTGCCAGCAGCGGCCCCACCGGGGAGCTGTTTTTT. Translated: CASSGPTGELFF.